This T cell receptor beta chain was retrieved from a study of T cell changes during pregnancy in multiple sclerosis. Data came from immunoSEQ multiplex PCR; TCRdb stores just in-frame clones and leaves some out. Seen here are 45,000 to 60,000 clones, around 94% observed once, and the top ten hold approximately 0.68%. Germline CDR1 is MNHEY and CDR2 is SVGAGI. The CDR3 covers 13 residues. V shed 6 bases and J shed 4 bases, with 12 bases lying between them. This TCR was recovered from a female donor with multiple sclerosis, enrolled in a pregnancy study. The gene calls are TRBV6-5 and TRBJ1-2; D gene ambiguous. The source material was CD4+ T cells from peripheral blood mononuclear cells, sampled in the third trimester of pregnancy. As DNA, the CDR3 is TGTGCCAGCAGGGAGAGAAATCTCTATGGCTACACCTTC. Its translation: CASRERNLYGYTF.